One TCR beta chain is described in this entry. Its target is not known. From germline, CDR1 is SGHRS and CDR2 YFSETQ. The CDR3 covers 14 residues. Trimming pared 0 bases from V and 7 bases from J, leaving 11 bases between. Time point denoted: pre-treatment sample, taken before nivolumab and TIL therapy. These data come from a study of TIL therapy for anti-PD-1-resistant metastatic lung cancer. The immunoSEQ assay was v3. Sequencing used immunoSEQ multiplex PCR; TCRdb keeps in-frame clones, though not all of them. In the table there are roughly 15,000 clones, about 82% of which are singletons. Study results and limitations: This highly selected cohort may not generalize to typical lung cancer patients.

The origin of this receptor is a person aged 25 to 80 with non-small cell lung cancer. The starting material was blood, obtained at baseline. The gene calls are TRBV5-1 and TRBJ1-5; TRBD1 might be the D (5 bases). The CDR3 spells CASSLGGGEQPQHF. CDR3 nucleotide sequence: TGCGCCAGCAGCTTGGGTGGAGGGGAACAGCCCCAGCATTTT.